This entry lists 11 T cell receptor beta chains sequenced from one sample in a study of blood T cell repertoires in COVID-19. The data were produced by immunoSEQ multiplex PCR, yet TCRdb's version contains in-frame clones alone and is incomplete. Of over 100,000 clones in the sample, more than 80% are singletons; the top ten hold 1.1%. The sequenced material came from peripheral blood. Receptor source: a human donor in a cohort sampled during active COVID-19.

This rearrangement joins TRBV9 to TRBJ1-4, with D maybe TRBD1 (5 bases). This CDR3 spans 14 amino acids. With 0 bases removed from V and 7 bases from J, the gap between germline ends came to 10 bases. Per germline, CDR1 SGDLS and CDR2 YYNGEE. CDR3 region: CASSVAVTGEKLFF. The CDR3 region has the DNA TGTGCCAGCAGCGTAGCAGTCACAGGTGAAAAACTGTTTTTT. The whole variable domain, filled in from reference TRBV9 and TRBJ1-4, reads DSGVTQTPKHLITATGQRVTLRCSPRSGDLSVYWYQQSLDQGLQFLIQYYNGEERAKGNILERFSAQQFPDLHSELNLSSLELGDSALYFCASSVAVTGEKLFFGSGTQLSVL.

The chain is built from TRBV5-1 and TRBJ2-2; D unclear. The ends were cut back, 1 base at V and 4 bases at J, with 8 bases in the middle. Germline CDR1 SGHRS, CDR2 YFSETQ. This CDR3 is built from 14 residues. The CDR3 nucleotides read TGCGCCAGCAGCTTGTCTGGCCTCACCGGGGAGCTGTTTTTT. Residues: CASSLSGLTGELFF.

This clone was counted a few times. The V and J genes are TRBV18 and TRBJ1-5; 9 nucleotides agree with TRBD1. The CDR3 covers 17 residues. Unmatched junction bases numbered 7, after V lost 3 bases and J lost 1 base. Looked up from germline, CDR1 is KGHSH and CDR2 is LQKENI. The CDR3 region is CASSPPTGGTSNQPQHF. CDR3 DNA: TGTGCCAGCTCACCGCCAACAGGGGGCACGAGCAATCAGCCCCAGCATTTT.

V usage is TRBV4-1 and J usage is TRBJ2-3; unclear D gene. Trimming left V 1 base short and J 4 bases short, with 6 bases between. The CDR3 extends over 13 amino acids. Germline CDR1 is MGHRA and CDR2 is YSYEKL. Written as DNA, the CDR3 is TGCGCCAGCAGCCAAGCCCCAGCAGATACGCAGTATTTT. Its translation: CASSQAPADTQYF.

The V gene is TRBV9, the J gene TRBJ1-3, with 8 bases fitting TRBD1. The V gene's germline CDR1 is SGDLS and CDR2 YYNGEE. J lost 0 bases, V lost 3 bases, and 8 bases had no gene match. This CDR3 has 17 residues. The chain's CDR3 is CASSAAQGGLSGNTIYF. The CDR3 coding sequence is TGTGCCAGCAGCGCCGCACAGGGGGGCCTCTCTGGAAACACCATATATTTT. Together with reference TRBV9 and TRBJ1-3, the CDR3 gives the full variable domain: DSGVTQTPKHLITATGQRVTLRCSPRSGDLSVYWYQQSLDQGLQFLIQYYNGEERAKGNILERFSAQQFPDLHSELNLSSLELGDSALYFCASSAAQGGLSGNTIYFGEGSWLTVV.

The gene calls are TRBV7-3 and TRBJ2-5, with TRBD1 identical over 7 bases. The germline V gene has CDR1 SGHTA and CDR2 FQGTGA. With 5 bases clipped from V and 3 bases from J, the junction kept 3 bases outside the gene matches. This CDR3 has 13 amino acids. The CDR3 DNA is TGTGCCAGCAGCCTTACAGGGGAAGAGACCCAGTACTTC. Its translation: CASSLTGEETQYF.

For the CDR3, the DNA is TGTGCCAGCAGCCCCTCACCAGGACACACAGAGACCCAGTACTTC. It encodes CASSPSPGHTETQYF. This chain links TRBV11-3 with TRBJ2-5, with D perhaps matching TRBD1 (5 bases). V was clipped by 5 bases and J by 4 bases, with 17 bases between them. The CDR3 consists of 15 residues. The germline V gene has CDR1 SGHNT and CDR2 YENEEA. The entire variable domain, with the rest obtained from reference TRBV11-3 and TRBJ2-5, is as follows: EAGVVQSPRYKIIEKKQPVAFWCNPISGHNTLYWYLQNLGQGPELLIRYENEEAVDDSQLPKDRFSAERLKGVDSTLKIQPAELGDSAVYLCASSPSPGHTETQYFGPGTRLLVL.

This chain links TRBV12-3 or TRBV12-4 with TRBJ2-3; the D is unclear. The CDR3 consists of 13 residues. With 4 bases removed from V and 0 bases from J, the gap between germline ends came to 5 bases. The CDR3 sequence is CASSSPSTDTQYF. The CDR3 nucleotides read TGTGCCAGCAGTTCCCCGAGCACAGATACGCAGTATTTT.

The chain uses TRBV4-1 and TRBJ1-2; possible D gene TRBD1, 5 bases. The V and J ends lost 1 base and 3 bases respectively, with 6 bases between them. This CDR3 spans 13 amino acids. Germline loops: CDR1 MGHRA, CDR2 YSYEKL. CDR3 DNA sequence: TGCGCCAGCAGCCAAGTAGGGGACTATGGCTACACCTTC. Amino acid sequence: CASSQVGDYGYTF.

The chain couples TRBV9 to TRBJ2-3; 13 bases are a match to TRBD2. The CDR3 has 16 residues. Trimming took 3 bases from V and 4 from J; bases not matched to a gene: 5. Germline V gene lookup returns CDR1 SGDLS and CDR2 YYNGEE. CDR3 bases: TGTGCCAGCAGCGCCGGACTAGCGGGAGCGGCAGATACGCAGTATTTT. The encoded protein is CASSAGLAGAADTQYF.

The chain has TRBV5-1 and TRBJ2-5, with TRBD2 as a possible D gene (6 bases). Germline CDR1 reads SGHRS; CDR2 reads YFSETQ. The CDR3 runs to 14 residues. V was trimmed by 0 bases and J by 1 base, leaving 7 bases between them. The CDR3 loop is CASSLEEGQETQYF. The CDR3 nucleotides are TGCGCCAGCAGCTTGGAGGAGGGCCAAGAGACCCAGTACTTC.